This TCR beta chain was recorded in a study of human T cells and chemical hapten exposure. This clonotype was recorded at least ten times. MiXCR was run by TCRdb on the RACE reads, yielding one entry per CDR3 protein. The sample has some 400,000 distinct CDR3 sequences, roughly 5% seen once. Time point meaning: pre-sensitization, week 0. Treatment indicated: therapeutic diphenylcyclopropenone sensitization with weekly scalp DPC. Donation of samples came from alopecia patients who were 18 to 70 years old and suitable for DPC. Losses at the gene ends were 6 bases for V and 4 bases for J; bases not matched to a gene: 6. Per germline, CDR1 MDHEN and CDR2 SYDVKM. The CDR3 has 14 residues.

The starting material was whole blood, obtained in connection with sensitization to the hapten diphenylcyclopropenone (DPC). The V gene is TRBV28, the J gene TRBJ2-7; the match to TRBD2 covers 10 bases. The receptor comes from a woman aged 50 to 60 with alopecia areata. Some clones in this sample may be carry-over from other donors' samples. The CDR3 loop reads CASSQREGGYEQYF. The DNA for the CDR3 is TGTGCCAGCAGCCAGCGGGAGGGCGGGTACGAGCAGTACTTC.